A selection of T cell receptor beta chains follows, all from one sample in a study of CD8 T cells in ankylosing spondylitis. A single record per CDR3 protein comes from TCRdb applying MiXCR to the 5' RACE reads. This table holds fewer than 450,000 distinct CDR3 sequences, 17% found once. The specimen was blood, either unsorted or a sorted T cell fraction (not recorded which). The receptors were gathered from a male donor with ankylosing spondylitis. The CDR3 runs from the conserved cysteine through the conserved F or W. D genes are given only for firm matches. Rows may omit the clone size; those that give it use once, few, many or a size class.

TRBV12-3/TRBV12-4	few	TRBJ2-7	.	CASSFQGLYEQYF	TGTGCCAGCAGTTTCCAGGGTTTATACGAGCAGTACTTC
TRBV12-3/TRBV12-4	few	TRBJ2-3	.	CASRDTLTDTQYF	TGTGCCAGCAGGGACACCCTCACAGATACGCAGTATTTT
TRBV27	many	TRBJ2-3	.	CASSSGHSTDTQYF	TGTGCCAGCAGTTCGGGACATAGCACAGATACGCAGTATTTT
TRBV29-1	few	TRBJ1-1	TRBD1	CSVDDRGRRAAFF	TGCAGCGTTGATGACAGGGGGCGGAGGGCAGCTTTCTTT
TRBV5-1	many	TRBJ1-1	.	CASSSEAGVEAFF	TGCGCCAGCAGCTCCGAGGCAGGGGTTGAAGCTTTCTTT
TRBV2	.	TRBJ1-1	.	CASSEEENTEAFF	TGTGCCAGCAGTGAAGAGGAGAACACTGAAGCTTTCTTT
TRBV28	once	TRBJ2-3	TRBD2	CASSWGVAGSTDTQYF	TGTGCCAGCAGTTGGGGCGTAGCGGGCAGCACAGATACGCAGTATTTT
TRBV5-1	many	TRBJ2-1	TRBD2	CASTLERGGQFF	TGCGCCAGCACCCTAGAGCGGGGGGGCCAGTTCTTC
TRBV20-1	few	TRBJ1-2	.	CSARDQPGNYGYTF	TGCAGTGCTAGAGATCAGCCAGGCAACTATGGCTACACCTTC
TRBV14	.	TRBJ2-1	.	CASSQQLAANEQFF	TGTGCCAGCAGCCAGCAACTAGCCGCCAATGAGCAGTTCTTC
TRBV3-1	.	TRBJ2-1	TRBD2	CASSQGLAGARNEQFF	TGTGCCAGCAGCCAAGGACTAGCGGGGGCGCGCAATGAGCAGTTCTTC